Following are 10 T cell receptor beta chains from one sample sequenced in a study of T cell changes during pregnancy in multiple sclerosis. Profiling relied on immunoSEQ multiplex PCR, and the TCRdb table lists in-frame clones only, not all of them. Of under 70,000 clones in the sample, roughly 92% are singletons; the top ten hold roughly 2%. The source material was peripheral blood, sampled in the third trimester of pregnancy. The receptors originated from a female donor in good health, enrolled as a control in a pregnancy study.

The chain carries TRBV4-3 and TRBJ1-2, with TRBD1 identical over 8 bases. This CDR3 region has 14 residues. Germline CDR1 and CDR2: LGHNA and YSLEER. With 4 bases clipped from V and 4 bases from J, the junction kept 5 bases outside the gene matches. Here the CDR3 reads CASSPDREFYGYTF. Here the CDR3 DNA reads TGCGCCAGCAGCCCGGACAGGGAATTCTATGGCTACACCTTC.

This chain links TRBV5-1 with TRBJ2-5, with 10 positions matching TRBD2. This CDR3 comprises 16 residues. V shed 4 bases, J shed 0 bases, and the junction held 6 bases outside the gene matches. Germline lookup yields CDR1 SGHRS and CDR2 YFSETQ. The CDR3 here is CASSPIAGGDQETQYF. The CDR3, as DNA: TGCGCCAGCAGCCCTATAGCGGGGGGTGACCAAGAGACCCAGTACTTC.

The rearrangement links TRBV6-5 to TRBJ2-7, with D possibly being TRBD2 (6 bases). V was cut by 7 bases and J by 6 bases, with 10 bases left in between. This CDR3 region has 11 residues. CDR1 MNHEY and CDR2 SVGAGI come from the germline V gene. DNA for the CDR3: TGTGCCAGCACCATGGGGGGCGAGCAGTACTTC. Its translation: CASTMGGEQYF.

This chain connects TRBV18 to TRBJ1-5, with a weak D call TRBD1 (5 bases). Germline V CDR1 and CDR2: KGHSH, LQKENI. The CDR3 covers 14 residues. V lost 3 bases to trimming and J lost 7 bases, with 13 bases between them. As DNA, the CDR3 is TGTGCCAGCTCACCGGGGCCCTATGAACAGCCCCAGCATTTT. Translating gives CASSPGPYEQPQHF.

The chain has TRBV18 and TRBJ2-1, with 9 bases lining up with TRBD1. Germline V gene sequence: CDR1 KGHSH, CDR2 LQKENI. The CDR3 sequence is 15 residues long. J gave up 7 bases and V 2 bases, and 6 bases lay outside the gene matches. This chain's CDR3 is CASSPTQGAGNEQFF. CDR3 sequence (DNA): TGTGCCAGCTCACCAACACAGGGGGCAGGGAATGAGCAGTTCTTC.

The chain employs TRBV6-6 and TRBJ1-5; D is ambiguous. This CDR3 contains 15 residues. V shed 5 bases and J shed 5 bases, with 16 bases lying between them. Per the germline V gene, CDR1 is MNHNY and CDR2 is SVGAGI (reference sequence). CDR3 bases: TGTGCCAGCAGTGAGGGCGGCCCCCACCATCAGCCCCAGCATTTT. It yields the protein CASSEGGPHHQPQHF.

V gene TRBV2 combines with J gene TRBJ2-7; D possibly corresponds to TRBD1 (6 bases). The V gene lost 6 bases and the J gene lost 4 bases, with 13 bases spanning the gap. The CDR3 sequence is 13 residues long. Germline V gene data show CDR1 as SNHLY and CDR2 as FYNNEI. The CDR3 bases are TGTGCCAGCAGATGCCCAAGGGGGTACGAGCAGTACTTC. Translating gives CASRCPRGYEQYF. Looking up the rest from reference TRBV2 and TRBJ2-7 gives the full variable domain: EPEVTQTPSHQVTQMGQEVILRCVPISNHLYFYWYRQILGQKVEFLVSFYNNEISEKSEIFDDQFSVERPDGSNFTLKIRSTKLEDSAMYFCASRCPRGYEQYFGPGTRLTVT.

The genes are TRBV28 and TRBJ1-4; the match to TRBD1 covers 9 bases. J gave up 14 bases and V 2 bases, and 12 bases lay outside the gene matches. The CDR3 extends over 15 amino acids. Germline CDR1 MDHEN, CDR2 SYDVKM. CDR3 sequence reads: CASSLGTGRVKSLFF. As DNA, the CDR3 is TGTGCCAGCAGTTTAGGGACAGGGAGGGTGAAAAGCCTGTTTTTT.

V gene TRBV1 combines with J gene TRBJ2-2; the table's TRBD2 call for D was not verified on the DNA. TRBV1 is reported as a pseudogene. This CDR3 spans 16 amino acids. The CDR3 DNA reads TGCACCAGCAGCCAAGATAAAAAGCTAGCAGCCGGGGAGCTGTTTTTT. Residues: CTSSQDKKLAAGELFF.

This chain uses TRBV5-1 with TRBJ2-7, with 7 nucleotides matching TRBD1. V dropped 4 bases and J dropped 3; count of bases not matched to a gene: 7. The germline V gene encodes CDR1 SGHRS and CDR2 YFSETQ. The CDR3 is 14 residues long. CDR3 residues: CASSRDREFYEQYF. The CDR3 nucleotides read TGCGCCAGCAGCAGAGACAGGGAGTTCTACGAGCAGTACTTC.